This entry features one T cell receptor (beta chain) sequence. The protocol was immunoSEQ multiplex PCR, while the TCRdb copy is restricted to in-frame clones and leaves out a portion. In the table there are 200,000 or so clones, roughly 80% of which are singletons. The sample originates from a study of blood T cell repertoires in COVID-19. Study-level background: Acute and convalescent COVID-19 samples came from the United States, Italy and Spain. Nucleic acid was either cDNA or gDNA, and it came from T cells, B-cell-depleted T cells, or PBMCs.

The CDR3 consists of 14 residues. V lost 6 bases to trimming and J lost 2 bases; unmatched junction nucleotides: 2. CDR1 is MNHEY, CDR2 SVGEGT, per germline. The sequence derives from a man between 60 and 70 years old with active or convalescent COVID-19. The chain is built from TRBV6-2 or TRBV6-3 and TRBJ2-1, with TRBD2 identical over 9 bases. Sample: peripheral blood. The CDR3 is CASSRGRAYNEQFF. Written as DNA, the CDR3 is TGTGCCAGCAGCCGCGGGAGGGCCTACAATGAGCAGTTCTTC.